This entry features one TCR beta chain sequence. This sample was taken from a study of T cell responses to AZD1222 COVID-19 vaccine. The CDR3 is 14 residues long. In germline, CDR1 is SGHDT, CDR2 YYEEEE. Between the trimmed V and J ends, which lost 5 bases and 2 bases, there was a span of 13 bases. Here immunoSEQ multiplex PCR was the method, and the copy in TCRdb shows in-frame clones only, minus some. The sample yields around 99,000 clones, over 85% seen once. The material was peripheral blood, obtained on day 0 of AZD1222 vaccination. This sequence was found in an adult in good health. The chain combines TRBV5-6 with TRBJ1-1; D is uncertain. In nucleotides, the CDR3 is TGTGCCAGCAGTAGGCTCGAAATAAACACTGAAGCTTTCTTT. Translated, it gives CASSRLEINTEAFF.